A single T cell receptor beta chain is shown here with its context. Antigen specificity is unknown. This CDR3 has 17 residues. The V end was cut by 3 bases, the J end by 0 bases, with 14 bases between. Germline lookup yields CDR1 MGHRA and CDR2 YSYEKL. MiXCR, run by TCRdb on the 5' RACE reads, gives a single entry per CDR3 protein. The sample has approximately 350,000 distinct CDR3 sequences, over 10% seen once. The sample comes from a study of T-cell memory formation after mild COVID-19. Study-level points and caveats: A subset of responding clones appeared in pre-infection memory, suggesting cross-reactive memory joined.

The sample consisted of PBMCs or a T cell subset sorted from them (not recorded which). The clonotype originates from a man younger than 30 who had mild COVID-19 (a few samples of this study predate the infection). Cell type and time point are not known. This rearrangement joins TRBV4-1 to TRBJ2-2; a weak D match, TRBD1 (6 bases). CDR3 bases: TGCGCCAGCAGCCAGGGTCTACAGGGCGCGAACACCGGGGAGCTGTTTTTT. This gives the protein CASSQGLQGANTGELFF.